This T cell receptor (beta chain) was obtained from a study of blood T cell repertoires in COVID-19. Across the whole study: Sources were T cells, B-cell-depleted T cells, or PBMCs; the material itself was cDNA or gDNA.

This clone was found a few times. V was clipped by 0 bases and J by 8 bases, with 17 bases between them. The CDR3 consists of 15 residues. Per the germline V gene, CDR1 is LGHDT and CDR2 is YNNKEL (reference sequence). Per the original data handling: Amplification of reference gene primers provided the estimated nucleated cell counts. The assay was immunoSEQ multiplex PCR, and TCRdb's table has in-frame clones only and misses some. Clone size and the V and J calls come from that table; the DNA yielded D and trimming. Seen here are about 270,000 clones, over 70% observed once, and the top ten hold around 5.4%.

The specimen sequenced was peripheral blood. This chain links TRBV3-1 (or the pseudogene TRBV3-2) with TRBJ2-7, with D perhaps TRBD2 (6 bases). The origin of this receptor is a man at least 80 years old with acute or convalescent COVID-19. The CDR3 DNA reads TGTGCCAGCAGCCAAGAGATTCTAGCGCGCCGCAAGCAGTACTTC. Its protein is CASSQEILARRKQYF.